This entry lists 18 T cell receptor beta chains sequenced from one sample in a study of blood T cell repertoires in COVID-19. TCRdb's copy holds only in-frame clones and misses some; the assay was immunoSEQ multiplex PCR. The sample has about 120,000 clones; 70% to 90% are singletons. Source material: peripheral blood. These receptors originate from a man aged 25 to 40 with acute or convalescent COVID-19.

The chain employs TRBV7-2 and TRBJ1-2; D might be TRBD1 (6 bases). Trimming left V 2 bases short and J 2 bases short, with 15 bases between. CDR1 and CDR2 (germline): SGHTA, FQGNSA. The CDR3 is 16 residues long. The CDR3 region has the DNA TGTGCCAGCAGCTTACCAAGGACAGCCTTAAACTATGGCTACACCTTC. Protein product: CASSLPRTALNYGYTF.

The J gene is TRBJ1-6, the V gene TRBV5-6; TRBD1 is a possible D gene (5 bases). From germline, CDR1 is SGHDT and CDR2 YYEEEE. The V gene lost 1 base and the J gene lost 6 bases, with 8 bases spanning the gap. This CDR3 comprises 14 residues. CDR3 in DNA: TGTGCCAGCAGCTTGTGGGGGGTTAATTCACCCCTCCACTTT. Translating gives CASSLWGVNSPLHF.

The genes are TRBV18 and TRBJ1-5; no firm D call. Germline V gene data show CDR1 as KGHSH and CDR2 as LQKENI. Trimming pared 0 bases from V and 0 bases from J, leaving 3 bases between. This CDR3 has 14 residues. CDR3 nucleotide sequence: TGTGCCAGCTCACCACCGTATAGCAATCAGCCCCAGCATTTT. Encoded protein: CASSPPYSNQPQHF.

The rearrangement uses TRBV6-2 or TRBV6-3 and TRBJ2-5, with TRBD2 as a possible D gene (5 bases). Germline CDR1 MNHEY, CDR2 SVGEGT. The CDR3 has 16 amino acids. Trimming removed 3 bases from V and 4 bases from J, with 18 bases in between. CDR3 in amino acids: CASSYLGSPRRETQYF. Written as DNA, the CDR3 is TGTGCCAGCAGTTATCTGGGGAGCCCGCGACGAGAGACCCAGTACTTC.

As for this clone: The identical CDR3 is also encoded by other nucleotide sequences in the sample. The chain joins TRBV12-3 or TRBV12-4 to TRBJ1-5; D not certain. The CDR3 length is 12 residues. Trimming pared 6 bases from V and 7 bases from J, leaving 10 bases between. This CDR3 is CASSLGVQPQHF. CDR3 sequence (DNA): TGTGCCAGCAGCCTAGGAGTACAGCCCCAGCATTTT.

CDR3 DNA: TGTGCCAGCAGCTTAGGGGACACCAATCAGCCCCAGCATTTT. This gives the protein CASSLGDTNQPQHF. V gene TRBV7-9 combines with J gene TRBJ1-5, with D perhaps matching TRBD1 (6 bases). CDR3 size: 14 residues. Trimming took off 1 base at V and 3 bases at J, with 7 bases between the two ends. Germline V gives CDR1 SEHNR, CDR2 FQNEAQ (reference sequence).

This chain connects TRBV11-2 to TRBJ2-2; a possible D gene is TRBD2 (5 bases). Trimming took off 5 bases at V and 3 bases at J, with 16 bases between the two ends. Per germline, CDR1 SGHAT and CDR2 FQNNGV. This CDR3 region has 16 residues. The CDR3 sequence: CASSPRVGFDTGELFF. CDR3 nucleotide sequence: TGTGCCAGCAGCCCGCGGGTGGGGTTTGACACCGGGGAGCTGTTTTTT.

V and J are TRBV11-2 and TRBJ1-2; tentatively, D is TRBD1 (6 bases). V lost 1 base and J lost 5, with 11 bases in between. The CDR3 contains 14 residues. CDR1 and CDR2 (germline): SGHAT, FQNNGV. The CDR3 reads CASSLGGQGYGYTF. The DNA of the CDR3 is TGTGCCAGCAGCTTAGGGGGCCAGGGGTATGGCTACACCTTC. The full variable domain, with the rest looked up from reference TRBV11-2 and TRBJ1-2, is EAGVAQSPRYKIIEKRQSVAFWCNPISGHATLYWYQQILGQGPKLLIQFQNNGVVDDSQLPKDRFSAERLKGVDSTLKIQPAKLEDSAVYLCASSLGGQGYGYTFGSGTRLTVV.

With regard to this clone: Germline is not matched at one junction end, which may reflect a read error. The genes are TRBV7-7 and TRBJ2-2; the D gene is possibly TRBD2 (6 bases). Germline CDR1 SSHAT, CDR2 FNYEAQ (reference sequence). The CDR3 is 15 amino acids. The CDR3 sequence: CASSLDPGSAGELFF. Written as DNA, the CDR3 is TGTGCTAGCAGCTTAGATCCCGGGAGCGCCGGGGAGCTGTTTTTT.

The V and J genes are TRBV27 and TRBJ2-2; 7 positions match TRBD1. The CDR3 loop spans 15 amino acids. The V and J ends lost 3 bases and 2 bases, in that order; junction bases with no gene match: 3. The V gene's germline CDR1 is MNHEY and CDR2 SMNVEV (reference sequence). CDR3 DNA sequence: TGTGCCAGCAGTTTCGGGACAGCAAACACCGGGGAGCTGTTTTTT. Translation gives CASSFGTANTGELFF.

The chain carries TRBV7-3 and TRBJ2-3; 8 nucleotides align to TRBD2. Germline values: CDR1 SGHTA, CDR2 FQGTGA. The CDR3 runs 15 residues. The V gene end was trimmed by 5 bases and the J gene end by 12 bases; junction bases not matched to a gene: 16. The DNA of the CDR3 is TGTGCCAGCAGCGTCACCGGGCAGCGGGGGCTACGACAGTATTTT. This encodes CASSVTGQRGLRQYF.

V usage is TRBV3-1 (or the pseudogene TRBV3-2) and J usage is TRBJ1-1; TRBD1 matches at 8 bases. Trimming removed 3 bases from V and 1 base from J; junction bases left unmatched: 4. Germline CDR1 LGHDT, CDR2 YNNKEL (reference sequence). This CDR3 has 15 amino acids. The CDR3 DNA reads TGTGCCAGCAGCCACTCGGGGACAGGGAACACTGAAGCTTTCTTT. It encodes CASSHSGTGNTEAFF.

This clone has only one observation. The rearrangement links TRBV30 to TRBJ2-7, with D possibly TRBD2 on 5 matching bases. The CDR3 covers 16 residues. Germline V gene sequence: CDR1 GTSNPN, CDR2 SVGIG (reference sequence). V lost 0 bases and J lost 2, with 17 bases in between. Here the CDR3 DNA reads TGTGCCTGGAGTGTACAGAGGACTCCATGGCCCTACGAGCAGTACGTC. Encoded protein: CAWSVQRTPWPYEQYV.

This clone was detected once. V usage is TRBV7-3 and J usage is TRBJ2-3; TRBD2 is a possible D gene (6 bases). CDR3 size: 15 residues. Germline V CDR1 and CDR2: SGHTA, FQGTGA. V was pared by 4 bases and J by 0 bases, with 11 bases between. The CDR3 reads CASSSPGTSTDTQYF. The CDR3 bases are TGTGCCAGCAGCTCTCCCGGGACTAGCACAGATACGCAGTATTTT. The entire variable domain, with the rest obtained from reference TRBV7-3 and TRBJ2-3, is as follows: GAGVSQTPSNKVTEKGKYVELRCDPISGHTALYWYRQSLGQGPEFLIYFQGTGAADDSGLPNDRFFAVRPEGSVSTLKIQRTERGDSAVYLCASSSPGTSTDTQYFGPGTRLTVL.

CDR3 amino acids: CASSLAWTGDYGYTF. Written as DNA, the CDR3 is TGTGCCAGCAGCTTAGCTTGGACAGGGGACTATGGCTACACCTTC. The chain carries TRBV7-2 and TRBJ1-2; 9 bases match TRBD1. J gave up 3 bases and V 0 bases, and 2 bases lay outside the gene matches. CDR1 and CDR2 from the germline V gene are SGHTA and FQGNSA. The length of the CDR3 is 15 residues.

The DNA of the CDR3 is TGCAGCGTAGGAACAGGGGGGGAAGAGACCCAGTACTTC. Its protein is CSVGTGGEETQYF. The chain employs TRBV29-1 and TRBJ2-5, with D tentatively TRBD1 (8 bases). V shed 6 bases and J shed 3 bases, with 14 bases lying between them. Germline CDR1 is SQVTM and CDR2 is ANQGSEA. This CDR3 region has 13 residues. The whole variable domain, filled in from reference TRBV29-1 and TRBJ2-5, reads SAVISQKPSRDICQRGTSLTIQCQVDSQVTMMFWYRQQPGQSLTLIATANQGSEATYESGFVIDKFPISRPNLTFSTLTVSNMSPEDSSIYLCSVGTGGEETQYFGPGTRLLVL.

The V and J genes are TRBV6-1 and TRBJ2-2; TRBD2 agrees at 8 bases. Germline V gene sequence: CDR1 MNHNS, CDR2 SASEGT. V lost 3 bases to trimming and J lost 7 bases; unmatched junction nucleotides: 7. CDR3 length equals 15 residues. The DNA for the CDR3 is TGTGCCAGCAGTGATGTACGGGGGGGCGTCGGGGAGCTGTTTTTT. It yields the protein CASSDVRGGVGELFF.

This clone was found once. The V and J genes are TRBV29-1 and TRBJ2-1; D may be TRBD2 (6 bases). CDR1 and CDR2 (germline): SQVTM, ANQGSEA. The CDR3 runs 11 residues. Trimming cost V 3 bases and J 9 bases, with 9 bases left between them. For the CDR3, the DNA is TGCAGCGTTGAGGAGGAGGGTGAGCAGTTCTTC. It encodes CSVEEEGEQFF.